Listed here are 23 T cell receptor beta chains from one sample, sequenced in a study of blood T cells in healthy people across ages. Then a second PCR, running roughly 7 to 11 cycles, was carried out with a sample-barcoded 5' primer and a J-beta primer mix. A single record per CDR3 protein comes from TCRdb applying MiXCR to the 5' RACE reads. Of about 1.8 million distinct CDR3 sequences in the sample, around half were seen once. The sample comprised blood. These receptors originate from a woman aged 40 to 50 in good health.

DNA for the CDR3: TGCAGTGCTAGAAGGAACAGCATTTTGGACATTCAGTACTTC. Its translation is CSARRNSILDIQYF. The V call is TRBV20-1, the J call TRBJ2-4; unclear D gene. This CDR3 is 14 amino acids long. Trimming removed 2 bases from V and 8 bases from J, with 16 bases in between. Germline V gene sequence: CDR1 DFQATT, CDR2 SNEGSKA (reference sequence).

The chain uses TRBV6-5 and TRBJ1-1; 9 nucleotides agree with TRBD1. Germline V lookup: CDR1 MNHEY, CDR2 SVGAGI. The CDR3 has 15 residues. V was pared by 5 bases and J by 5 bases, with 9 bases of the junction left unmatched. CDR3 region: CASSIDGTGRTEAFF. DNA for the CDR3: TGTGCCAGCAGTATAGACGGGACAGGGAGGACTGAAGCTTTCTTT.

This clonotype has a handful of counts. The rearrangement links TRBV20-1 to TRBJ2-4, with 8 bases that match TRBD2. Gene TRBJ2-7 matches the end of the DNA better, so the J call may be wrong. Germline assignment: CDR1 DFQATT and CDR2 SNEGSKA (reference sequence). This CDR3 region has 14 residues. The CDR3 DNA sequence: TGCAGTGCCCCCGCGGGGGGAGGGCACTACGAGCAGTACTTC. Amino acid sequence: CSAPAGGGHYEQYF.

The chain is built from TRBV27 and TRBJ2-7, with D possibly being TRBD1 (6 bases). In germline, CDR1 is MNHEY, CDR2 SMNVEV (reference sequence). The CDR3 has 13 residues. Trimming left V 5 bases short and J 2 bases short, with 10 bases between. CDR3 sequence (DNA): TGTGCCAGCAGTGTGAACAGGGCCTACGAGCAGTACTTC. Translated: CASSVNRAYEQYF.

J is TRBJ2-5 and V is TRBV15; TRBD2 matches 7 bases. Per the germline V gene, CDR1 is LNHNV and CDR2 is YYDKDF (reference sequence). V dropped 0 bases and J dropped 5; count of bases not matched to a gene: 9. CDR3 length: 16 residues. CDR3 protein: CATSRDLTGRVETQYF. The CDR3 nucleotides are TGTGCCACCAGCAGAGATCTCACGGGGAGGGTCGAGACCCAGTACTTC.

The rearrangement uses TRBV6-2 or TRBV6-3 and TRBJ2-3; D unclear. Germline CDR1 and CDR2: MNHEY and SVGEGT. Deletions cut 10 bases from V and 8 bases from J, with 22 bases between. The CDR3 consists of 14 residues. The CDR3 DNA sequence: TGTGCCACAACAGTGGGCCGGATCACGGGTACGCAGTATTTT. Translating it yields CATTVGRITGTQYF.

This clonotype was detected only a few times. The CDR3 bases are TGTGCCAGCAGCTTTAGTAGCGGGGGGGCTTCAGAGACCCAGTACTTC. Encoded protein: CASSFSSGGASETQYF. The chain combines TRBV7-2 with TRBJ2-5, with TRBD2 identical over 11 bases. With V trimmed by 3 bases and J by 4 bases, 7 bases remained unmatched. CDR1 is SGHTA and CDR2 is FQGNSA in the germline V gene. This CDR3 region has 16 residues.

This clonotype has ten or more counts. The chain couples TRBV7-9 to TRBJ2-3; no definite D call. Germline values: CDR1 SEHNR, CDR2 FQNEAQ (reference sequence). Trimming shortened V by 0 bases and J by 4 bases, and 5 bases separated the two germline ends. There are 13 residues in the CDR3. DNA for the CDR3: TGTGCCAGCAGCTTAGCAGGGTCAGATACGCAGTATTTT. Amino acids: CASSLAGSDTQYF.

The chain links TRBV9 to TRBJ1-6; the D gene is possibly TRBD1 (6 bases). Trimming left V 3 bases short and J 7 bases short, with 14 bases between. This CDR3 spans 15 amino acids. Germline V gives CDR1 SGDLS, CDR2 YYNGEE. The CDR3 region has the DNA TGTGCCAGCAGCGCCGGGGAGACAGGAAATTCACCCCTCCACTTT. Translating gives CASSAGETGNSPLHF.

V and J are TRBV9 and TRBJ2-1, with 7 bases matching TRBD2. The ends lost 2 bases at V and 5 bases at J; junction bases unmatched: 7. This CDR3 spans 15 amino acids. The germline V gene has CDR1 SGDLS and CDR2 YYNGEE. The CDR3 reads CASSVRLAANNEQFF. The CDR3 nucleotides are TGTGCCAGCAGCGTTCGACTAGCAGCCAACAATGAGCAGTTCTTC.

As for this clonotype: Germline is not matched at one junction end, which may reflect a read error. The V gene is TRBV4-1, the J gene TRBJ1-5; maybe TRBD1 (5 bases). Germline lookup yields CDR1 MGHRA and CDR2 YSYEKL. The CDR3 length is 15 residues. This CDR3 reads CASSKEAQAPQPQHF. As DNA, the CDR3 is TGCGCCAGCAGCAAAGAGGCACAGGCGCCTCAGCCCCAGCATTTT.

The J gene is TRBJ2-7, the V gene TRBV7-6; 11 bases are a match to TRBD2. The J call is in doubt because the DNA end fits TRBJ2-5 better. CDR1 SGHVS and CDR2 FNYEAQ come from the germline V gene. The CDR3 is 14 residues long. The CDR3 is CASRQGLAVETQYF. The CDR3 DNA follows: TGTGCCAGCAGGCAGGGACTAGCGGTAGAGACCCAGTACTTC.

V and J are TRBV6-1 and TRBJ1-2, with no clear D. The CDR3 consists of 15 residues. Trimming took off 3 bases at V and 7 bases at J, with 18 bases between the two ends. Germline CDR1 is MNHNS and CDR2 is SASEGT. CDR3 sequence reads: CASSEGIGGRGGYTF. In nucleotides, the CDR3 is TGTGCCAGCAGTGAGGGTATCGGCGGGAGAGGTGGCTACACCTTC.

This chain uses TRBV10-3 with TRBJ1-2, with unresolved D. This CDR3 has 15 residues. Germline-derived CDR1 and CDR2 are ENHRY and SYGVKD. V lost 4 bases and J 4 bases, leaving 16 bases between the germline ends. The CDR3 bases are TGTGCCATCAGTGCCGGACTCGAGGGTCTCTATGGCTACACCTTC. This encodes CAISAGLEGLYGYTF.

This clonotype turned up a few times. This CDR3 is CASSVEDRGLYNEQFF. The DNA for the CDR3 is TGTGCCAGCAGCGTAGAAGACAGGGGTCTCTACAATGAGCAGTTCTTC. The chain joins TRBV9 to TRBJ2-1; 8 bases map to TRBD1. V lost 0 bases to trimming and J lost 3 bases; unmatched junction nucleotides: 5. This CDR3 is built from 16 residues. From germline, CDR1 is SGDLS and CDR2 YYNGEE.

This clonotype was found a few times. The chain is built from TRBV4-1 and TRBJ2-1, with 10 bases fitting TRBD2. Per germline, CDR1 MGHRA and CDR2 YSYEKL. CDR3 length equals 16 residues. J was trimmed by 7 bases and V by 3 bases; bases with no gene match: 9. The CDR3, as DNA: TGCGCCAGCAGCCAGCCAACTAGCGGGGTATCAAATGAGCAGTTCTTC. Translation: CASSQPTSGVSNEQFF.

With regard to this clonotype: A much larger clone lies one base from this, so it may be a read error. The V call is TRBV7-2, the J call TRBJ2-5, with 10 bases lining up with TRBD1. The CDR3 extends over 15 amino acids. The germline gives CDR1 SGHTA, CDR2 FQGNSA. The CDR3 sequence is CASNLVGDRGETQYF. CDR3 nucleotide sequence: TGTGCCAGCAACTTAGTGGGGGACAGGGGAGAGACCCAGTACTTC.

The table lists this clonotype with a few counts. This chain joins TRBV7-2 and TRBJ2-5; 14 bases are a match to TRBD2. Germline V gene lookup returns CDR1 SGHTA and CDR2 FQGNSA. CDR3 length: 19 residues. After removal of 1 base from V and 5 bases from J, the junction contained 12 bases not matched to a gene. Here the CDR3 reads CASSLVSMTSGGGWETQYF. CDR3 DNA sequence: TGTGCCAGCAGCTTAGTTTCTATGACTAGCGGGGGGGGATGGGAGACCCAGTACTTC.

V usage is TRBV5-6 and J usage is TRBJ1-4, with unresolved D. The length of the CDR3 is 19 residues. Trimming took off 0 bases at V and 6 bases at J, with 24 bases between the two ends. Germline assignment: CDR1 SGHDT and CDR2 YYEEEE. CDR3 protein: CASSLATCARPACYEKLFF. The CDR3 nucleotides are TGTGCCAGCAGCTTGGCAACCTGCGCACGACCCGCGTGTTATGAAAAACTGTTTTTT.

This clonotype was observed a few times. The chain carries TRBV20-1 and TRBJ2-5, with TRBD1 matching over 9 bases. The end of the DNA is better explained by TRBJ2-7, so the J call may be wrong. CDR3 length: 15 residues. Germline V gene lookup returns CDR1 DFQATT and CDR2 SNEGSKA (reference sequence). The CDR3: CSAREGTGLGYEQYF. CDR3 sequence (DNA): TGCAGTGCTAGAGAGGGGACAGGGCTTGGCTACGAGCAGTACTTC.

V is TRBV4-3 and J is TRBJ2-3; the match to TRBD2 covers 7 bases. Germline trimming cut 0 bases from V and 4 bases from J; bases unmatched to any gene: 4. Germline assignment: CDR1 LGHNA and CDR2 YSLEER. The CDR3 has 15 amino acids. Written as DNA, the CDR3 is TGCGCCAGCAGCCAAGAGGGGGAGGGTTCAGATACGCAGTATTTT. It translates to CASSQEGEGSDTQYF.

This clonotype was observed a few times. The J gene is TRBJ2-1, the V gene TRBV4-3; D is uncertain. CDR1 is LGHNA, CDR2 YSLEER, per germline. This CDR3 comprises 14 residues. V lost 1 base, J lost 8 bases, and 12 bases lay in between. The CDR3 DNA sequence: TGCGCCAGCAGCCAAGGTTTTGGCGGCGATGAGCAGTTCTTC. It translates to CASSQGFGGDEQFF.

The V gene is TRBV7-6, the J gene TRBJ1-1, with D tentatively TRBD1 (5 bases). The length of the CDR3 is 14 residues. Trimming shortened V by 5 bases and J by 4 bases, and 14 bases separated the two germline ends. The germline CDR1 and CDR2 sequences are SGHVS and FNYEAQ. CDR3 in amino acids: CASSQGARSTEAFF. CDR3 in DNA: TGTGCCAGCAGCCAAGGGGCCAGGAGCACTGAAGCTTTCTTT.